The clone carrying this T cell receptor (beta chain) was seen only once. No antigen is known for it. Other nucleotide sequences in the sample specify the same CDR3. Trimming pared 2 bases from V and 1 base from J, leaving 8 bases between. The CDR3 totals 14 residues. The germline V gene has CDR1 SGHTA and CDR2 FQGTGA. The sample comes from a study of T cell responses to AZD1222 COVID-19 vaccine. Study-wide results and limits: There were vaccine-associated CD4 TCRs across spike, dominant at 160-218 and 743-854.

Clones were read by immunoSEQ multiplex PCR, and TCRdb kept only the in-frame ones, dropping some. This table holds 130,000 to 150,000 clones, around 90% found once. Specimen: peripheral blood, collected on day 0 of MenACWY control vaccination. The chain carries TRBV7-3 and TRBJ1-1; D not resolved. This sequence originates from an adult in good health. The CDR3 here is CASSLSGGNTEAFF. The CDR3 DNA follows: TGTGCCAGCAGCTTATCGGGAGGGAACACTGAAGCTTTCTTT.